This TCR beta chain emerged from a study of blood T cell repertoires in COVID-19. Overall study context: Spain, Italy and the United States supplied samples that represented acute and convalescent COVID-19.

In the source study's methods: Researchers report that nucleated cell counts were estimated from reference gene primer amplification. The assay was immunoSEQ multiplex PCR, and TCRdb's table has in-frame clones only and misses some. That table gives V, J and clone size, and the DNA gave D and trimming. Found here are some 310,000 clones, about 90% of them singletons; the top ten hold almost 9.5%. Categorization into cohorts depended on clinical history that participants reported. The V segment lost 4 bases and the J segment 6 bases; nucleotides outside the gene matches: 11. This CDR3 spans 16 amino acids. The germline CDR1 and CDR2 sequences are ENHRY and SYGVKD. A single count supports this clone.

The genes are TRBV10-3 and TRBJ1-2; 10 bases align to TRBD1. Sample: PBMCs or T cells enriched from blood (not recorded which). The clonotype was recovered from a woman in her twenties or thirties who had recovered from COVID-19. For the CDR3, the DNA is TGTGCCATCAGTGGAGTCGGCGGGACAGGGGATCATGGCTACACCTTC. It codes for CAISGVGGTGDHGYTF.